In its sample, the clone carrying this T cell receptor (beta chain) was seen once. Libraries were prepared by immunoSEQ multiplex PCR; TCRdb keeps only in-frame clonotypes and omits some of them. The repertoire has about 18,000 clones, roughly 40% of them found once; the top ten carry around 0.82%. The data were obtained in a study of graft-versus-host responses after intestinal transplantation. At the level of the study: Anti-thymocyte globulin induction was given to all recipients, followed by tacrolimus and steroids for roughly 3 years.

The V end was cut by 1 base, the J end by 4 bases, with 14 bases between. This CDR3 has 15 amino acids. Per the germline V gene, CDR1 is SGDLS and CDR2 is YYNGEE. Material: alloreactive CD4+ T cells from a mixed lymphocyte reaction culture, obtained before intestinal transplant. Subset denoted: CFSE-low proliferating T cells sorted from roughly six-day pre-transplant mixed lymphocyte reaction (GvH or HvG direction). The clonotype was recovered from a human patient who received an intestinal transplant. The chain recombines TRBV9 with TRBJ1-1; a possible D gene is TRBD1 (5 bases). CDR3 loop: CASSVWDSGSTEAFF. The DNA for the CDR3 is TGTGCCAGCAGCGTATGGGACTCAGGGTCCACTGAAGCTTTCTTT.